This TCR beta chain originates from a study of shared clonotypes between healthy human individuals (dated by TCRdb to the early 2020s). About the full investigation: The cohort included three men and two women between 18 and 49 years of age. Per donor, three plates each were used for CD4 naive and CD4 memory, two for CD8 naive, and one for CD8 memory. Blood TCR repertoires of a handful of healthy adults were deeply sequenced to estimate repertoire size and the extent of clonotype sharing between individuals. Different laboratories and diverse techniques were used to prepare libraries and sequence TCR repertoires, to increase sequencing depth and limit assay-specific biases. Each donor's leukapheresis produced roughly between roughly 0.9 and 9 billion PBMCs.

Using the deep immunoSEQ assay, TCR CDR3 regions were amplified from genomic DNA by multiplex PCR. For each cell subset, the extracted genomic DNA was distributed evenly across all wells of several immunoSEQ 96-well plates, and each plate served as one replicate. For sorted subsets, approximately 200 ng of genomic DNA, equivalent to around 31,000 T cell genomes, went into each replicate PCR. The purified libraries were quantified using a Qubit 3.0 fluorometer, sized with a Bioanalyzer 2100, and then quantified again using the KAPA Library Quantification kit. Each immunoSEQ 96-well plate was sequenced on its own single-read 150-cycle Illumina NextSeq 550 flow cell. The original methods were these. Because only junctional sequences without quality scores were contained in the immunoSEQ output, filtering matching that applied to full-length reads could not be performed. To assign V/J genes and CDR3, sequences were annotated using PyIR, a Python wrapper for IgBLAST v1.9, with IMGT germline references. Reads were removed for weak V/J assignments (E-value above 1e-6), missing CDR3, stop codons, out-of-frame junctions, or ambiguous translated residues. V3J clonotypes were defined as sequences sharing an identical inferred V gene, J gene, and CDR3 amino acid sequence. To compute the percentage overlap between repertoires, the number of shared unique clonotypes was divided by the size of the smaller repertoire. Richness of each repertoire was evaluated using RTK rarefaction, the Chao1 estimator, and Recon v2.1 estimates of unobserved clonotypes. Generation probabilities were computed with OLGA for all TCRbeta clonotypes obtained by the gDNA method from several donors. TCRdb took over this immuneACCESS table, retaining in-frame rearrangements with V and J assigned. Such tables are incomplete; in checked studies, under half of the missing clones stem from an unresolved V gene, and the remainder is unexplained. V, J and clone size are taken as reported in that table, and D and trimming were inferred from the DNA itself. The sample profile shows over 1.5 million clones; 95% to 99% of them were found once. The ten largest make up 0.45% of the sample.

The paper as a whole reports these results and caveats: Across a handful of donors, approximately 5% of naive CD4, 3% to 3.5% of naive CD8, 2% to 2.5% of memory CD4, and approximately 0.4% of memory CD8 clonotypes were shared. Compared with non-shared clonotypes, the clonotypes found in all four sorted-subset donors had higher generation probabilities. The genetic and exposure-history diversity represented was limited by the small number of donors. Pairwise subsampling indicated that sequencing depth was expected to affect the degree of clonotype sharing among donors. Sampling was restricted to blood, and TCR repertoires in tissue are likely to differ from TCR repertoires in blood. Estimated clonotype richness was generally larger for naive than for memory subsets. Incomplete sequencing was indicated by rarefaction of sorted-subset datasets, despite the large sequencing depth.

Donors were healthy HIV-negative adults with no recently reported acute infections or vaccinations. Every donor was a Caucasian adult residing in Nashville, Tennessee, USA. CD4+ T cells were enriched by magnetic negative selection; naive cells were then positively selected on CD45RA, and the negative fraction formed the memory subset. Blood was obtained by leukapheresis, after which PBMCs were separated by Ficoll-Histopaque density gradient centrifugation and cryopreserved in liquid nitrogen vapor phase. Analytical flow cytometry was used to check the purity and quantity of every magnetically sorted T cell population. Genomic DNA was isolated from every sorted fraction and measured by UV absorbance on a Nanodrop 2000c. As to this clone: Which antigen it targets is not known. Qualities for individual bases were not recorded, and no much larger clone is one base off.

Deletion took 0 bases off V and 4 bases off J, with a span of 9 bases between the germline ends. As encoded in the germline V gene (reference sequence), CDR1 is SEHNR while CDR2 is FQNEAQ. Spanning cysteine to phenylalanine, the CDR3 consists of 14 amino acids. Only the CDR3 part of the read is kept: 42 bases, read in frame from the first base. The chain was built from TRBV7-9 and TRBJ1-1, with no confident D gene call. The TCR comes from a man aged 25 to 40 in good health. Sequenced sample: naive CD4+ T cells sorted from blood. The intended sense of this specimen's cell subset or site label: CD45RA+ positively selected. Here is the DNA: TGTGCCAGCAGCTTAGCGGCGGGGTTCACTGAAGCTTTCTTT. This sequence encodes CASSLAAGFTEAFF.